This T cell receptor (beta chain) appears in the sequencing data of a study of blood T cell repertoires in COVID-19. Overall study context: COVID-19 samples collected from the United States, Italy and Spain covered acute and convalescent phases.

This table comes from immunoSEQ multiplex PCR, and its TCRdb copy is limited to in-frame clones, with some not included. The table lists about 160,000 clones, over 80% of them singletons. Enrollment of patients from Seattle took place during active infection, with longitudinal follow-up. The receptor's source is a man aged 25-45 years with COVID-19, enrolled during active disease. Sequencing was done on a sample of peripheral blood.

In DNA form, the CDR3 reads TGTGCCAGCTCACCAGTACGGGACTCCGCCGGGTTTGAGCAGTTCTTC. It yields the protein CASSPVRDSAGFEQFF. The J gene is TRBJ2-1, the V gene TRBV18; a possible D gene is TRBD2 (6 bases). V gave up 2 bases and J gave up 9 bases, with 20 bases separating them. This CDR3 region has 16 residues. Germline V gene data show CDR1 as KGHSH and CDR2 as LQKENI.